Each of the 24 T cell receptor beta chains below was sequenced from the same sample in a study of cytomegalovirus exposure and HLA in healthy donors. The PCR contained 60 Vbeta and 13 Jbeta primers. Repertoires were generated with immunoSEQ multiplex PCR, while TCRdb's copy carries only in-frame clones and drops some. The table lists 45,000 to 60,000 clones, with approximately 2.1% in the top ten. Sequences were obtained from PBMCs. The source of these receptors is a female donor in good health and CMV-seronegative.

The chain employs TRBV18 and TRBJ1-4; no clear D gene. This CDR3 region has 13 residues. Between the trimmed V and J ends, which lost 5 bases and 6 bases, there was a span of 10 bases. Germline V gives CDR1 KGHSH, CDR2 LQKENI. This CDR3 is CASSSGGDEKLFF. Written as DNA, the CDR3 is TGTGCCAGCTCAAGCGGCGGGGATGAAAAACTGTTTTTT.

The chain uses TRBV7-9 and TRBJ1-1; no reliable D call. The CDR3 spans 11 residues. Per the germline V gene, CDR1 is SEHNR and CDR2 is FQNEAQ (reference sequence). Trimming took 5 bases from V and 4 from J, leaving 5 bases between them. Here the CDR3 reads CASSLLTEAFF. CDR3 in DNA: TGTGCCAGCAGCCTTCTCACTGAAGCTTTCTTT.

The chain carries TRBV7-3 and TRBJ2-7; 7 positions agree with TRBD2. This CDR3 contains 14 residues. Trimming at V came to 2 bases and at J to 6 bases, leaving 7 bases not matched to a gene. The germline CDR1 and CDR2 sequences are SGHTA and FQGTGA. CDR3: CASSLGQGGSEQYF. CDR3 coding DNA: TGTGCCAGCAGCTTAGGGCAGGGAGGGAGCGAGCAGTACTTC. The whole variable domain, filled in from reference TRBV7-3 and TRBJ2-7, reads GAGVSQTPSNKVTEKGKYVELRCDPISGHTALYWYRQSLGQGPEFLIYFQGTGAADDSGLPNDRFFAVRPEGSVSTLKIQRTERGDSAVYLCASSLGQGGSEQYFGPGTRLTVT.

The V gene is TRBV5-1, the J gene TRBJ1-1; 7 bases agree with TRBD1. CDR1 SGHRS and CDR2 YFSETQ come from the germline V gene. There are 13 residues in the CDR3. V was pared by 4 bases and J by 1 base, with 1 base of the junction left unmatched. The chain's CDR3 is CASSRQGNTEAFF. DNA of the CDR3: TGCGCCAGCAGCCGACAGGGGAACACTGAAGCTTTCTTT.

The chain uses TRBV5-1 and TRBJ1-1, with a weak D call TRBD1 (6 bases). The germline V and J ends were trimmed by 4 bases and 1 base, with 14 bases remaining between them. Germline CDR1 reads SGHRS; CDR2 reads YFSETQ. The CDR3 runs to 15 residues. The CDR3 DNA is TGCGCCAGCAGCCTACAGGGTCCCAAGAACACTGAAGCTTTCTTT. Residues: CASSLQGPKNTEAFF.

Note on this clone: The conserved phenylalanine or tryptophan normally closing the CDR3 is absent here, so this likely arose from a read error. It is unclear where the CDR3 begins or ends on the DNA, so no DNA is shown, and the CDR3 is as TCRdb lists it. This chain connects TRBV6-6 to TRBJ1-6. Counting both end residues, the CDR3 totals 12 amino acids. Germline V gene sequence: CDR1 MNHNY, CDR2 SVGAGI (reference sequence). CDR3 sequence reads: CASSPSPEWRRL.

The rearrangement uses TRBV9 and TRBJ1-1, with 7 bases identical to TRBD1. Trimming removed 0 bases from V and 6 bases from J; junction bases left unmatched: 5. The germline V gene encodes CDR1 SGDLS and CDR2 YYNGEE. The CDR3 extends over 14 amino acids. CDR3 sequence: CASSVGPGGSEAFF. CDR3 nucleotide sequence: TGTGCCAGCAGCGTAGGGCCAGGGGGATCTGAAGCTTTCTTT.

The rearrangement links TRBV29-1 to TRBJ1-1, with D unclear. The CDR3 totals 10 residues. Per the germline V gene, CDR1 is SQVTM and CDR2 is ANQGSEA. V lost 7 bases to trimming and J lost 8 bases, with 11 bases between them. The DNA for the CDR3 is TGCAGCGGGGTACACGGGGAAGCTTTCTTT. This gives the protein CSGVHGEAFF.

This chain links TRBV4-1 with TRBJ2-7; 7 nucleotides align to TRBD2. The CDR3 runs to 15 residues. The ends lost 0 bases at V and 4 bases at J; junction bases unmatched: 6. CDR1 MGHRA and CDR2 YSYEKL come from the germline V gene. CDR3 protein: CASSQDRGGPYEQYF. In DNA, the CDR3 is TGCGCCAGCAGCCAAGATCGCGGGGGACCGTACGAGCAGTACTTC.

The genes are TRBV4-1 and TRBJ2-3; weak D call: TRBD1 (6 bases). The length of the CDR3 is 16 residues. V lost 1 base to trimming and J lost 0 bases, with 11 bases between them. CDR1 and CDR2 (germline): MGHRA, YSYEKL. The CDR3 loop is CASSQVGQISTDTQYF. CDR3 coding DNA: TGCGCCAGCAGCCAAGTCGGACAGATTAGCACAGATACGCAGTATTTT.

The rearrangement joins TRBV5-1 to TRBJ1-1; no clear D gene. The V and J ends lost 6 bases and 1 base respectively, with 16 bases between them. Germline V gives CDR1 SGHRS, CDR2 YFSETQ. The CDR3 contains 15 residues. CDR3 sequence: CASNAGGNPNTEAFF. CDR3 nucleotides: TGCGCCAGCAACGCCGGCGGGAACCCGAACACTGAAGCTTTCTTT.

Written as DNA, the CDR3 is TGTGCCAGCAGCGCCGGGACAGGGTTGTACGAGCAGTACTTC. Translating gives CASSAGTGLYEQYF. The chain has TRBV9 and TRBJ2-7; 9 bases align to TRBD1. Germline CDR1 is SGDLS and CDR2 is YYNGEE. The V gene end was trimmed by 3 bases and the J gene end by 4 bases; junction bases not matched to a gene: 5. The CDR3 length is 14 residues. Together with reference TRBV9 and TRBJ2-7, the CDR3 gives the full variable domain: DSGVTQTPKHLITATGQRVTLRCSPRSGDLSVYWYQQSLDQGLQFLIQYYNGEERAKGNILERFSAQQFPDLHSELNLSSLELGDSALYFCASSAGTGLYEQYFGPGTRLTVT.

CDR3 region: CASSREGPYNEQFF. The CDR3 DNA reads as TGTGCCAGCAGTCGGGAGGGGCCCTACAATGAGCAGTTCTTC. J is TRBJ2-1 and V is TRBV11-2; TRBD2 matches 8 bases. Trimming at V came to 6 bases and at J to 2 bases, leaving 3 bases not matched to a gene. Per the germline V gene, CDR1 is SGHAT and CDR2 is FQNNGV. CDR3 length: 14 amino acids.

CDR3 sequence reads: CASSVGPRGNEQFF. Here the CDR3 DNA reads TGTGCCAGCAGCGTAGGCCCCAGGGGTAATGAGCAGTTCTTC. V gene TRBV9 combines with J gene TRBJ2-1, with D perhaps TRBD1 (6 bases). Germline V gene lookup returns CDR1 SGDLS and CDR2 YYNGEE. The V end lost 0 bases, the J end lost 7 bases, and 11 bases lay between the germline ends. This CDR3 is 14 amino acids long.

The V call is TRBV9, the J call TRBJ2-1; 7 nucleotides match TRBD2. This CDR3 contains 16 residues. Per germline, CDR1 SGDLS and CDR2 YYNGEE. The V gene end was trimmed by 0 bases and the J gene end by 4 bases; junction bases not matched to a gene: 7. In DNA, the CDR3 is TGTGCCAGCAGCGTAGAGGGACCGGGGGGATACAATGAGCAGTTCTTC. Translated: CASSVEGPGGYNEQFF.

J is TRBJ2-7 and V is TRBV4-3, with 12 bases matching TRBD2. This CDR3 contains 15 residues. V lost 1 base, J lost 7 bases, and 5 bases stayed unmatched. In germline, CDR1 is LGHNA, CDR2 YSLEER. The DNA of the CDR3 is TGCGCCAGCAGCCAAGGCCTAGCGGGGGGGCGGGAGCAGTACTTC. Its translation is CASSQGLAGGREQYF.

The V gene is TRBV25-1, the J gene TRBJ2-1, with a tentative D call TRBD2 (6 bases). This CDR3 comprises 12 residues. Germline values: CDR1 MGHDK, CDR2 SYGVNS. Trimming removed 8 bases at V and 7 bases at J, with 12 bases between. CDR3 sequence (DNA): TGTGCCAGCCCAGGACGGGGGAATGAGCAGTTCTTC. Amino acids: CASPGRGNEQFF.

The V gene is TRBV9, the J gene TRBJ2-6; D perhaps matches TRBD1 (5 bases). CDR1 SGDLS and CDR2 YYNGEE come from the germline V gene. Trimming pared 4 bases from V and 0 bases from J, leaving 11 bases between. The length of the CDR3 is 16 residues. The CDR3 protein is CASSQTTGSGANVLTF. CDR3 DNA sequence: TGTGCCAGCAGCCAGACCACAGGCTCTGGGGCCAACGTCCTGACTTTC.

The rearrangement links TRBV30 to TRBJ2-4; D unclear. The CDR3 has 12 residues. V lost 2 bases, J lost 1 base, and 3 bases lay in between. Germline lookup yields CDR1 GTSNPN and CDR2 SVGIG (reference sequence). This CDR3 is CAWSSAKNIQYF. The DNA for the CDR3 is TGTGCCTGGAGTAGCGCCAAAAACATTCAGTACTTC.

The chain employs TRBV11-3 and TRBJ2-5, with D possibly matching TRBD1 (6 bases). The germline V gene has CDR1 SGHNT and CDR2 YENEEA. This CDR3 has 13 residues. V lost 5 bases and J 0 bases, leaving 7 bases between the germline ends. CDR3 sequence reads: CASSRDNQETQYF. The CDR3 nucleotides are TGTGCCAGCAGCCGGGACAACCAAGAGACCCAGTACTTC.

The chain has TRBV5-6 and TRBJ1-1; D is perhaps TRBD1 (5 bases). CDR1 and CDR2 from the germline V gene are SGHDT and YYEEEE. V was cut by 1 base and J by 0 bases, with 13 bases left in between. The CDR3 loop spans 16 amino acids. The DNA for the CDR3 is TGTGCCAGCAGCTTGCAGGGCATGGGGTTGAACACTGAAGCTTTCTTT. Translating gives CASSLQGMGLNTEAFF.

The chain combines TRBV9 with TRBJ1-2; no clear D gene. Germline V CDR1 and CDR2: SGDLS, YYNGEE. The CDR3 spans 13 residues. Trimming stripped 4 bases from V and 2 bases from J, with 9 bases between. The CDR3 loop reads CASSIGGNYGYTF. DNA for the CDR3: TGTGCCAGCAGCATAGGCGGGAACTATGGCTACACCTTC.

The chain uses TRBV6-1 and TRBJ2-1; D may be TRBD1 (5 bases). Germline-derived CDR1 and CDR2 are MNHNS and SASEGT. The CDR3 contains 15 residues. V dropped 3 bases and J dropped 2 bases, with 11 bases sitting between them. DNA for the CDR3: TGTGCCAGCAGTGATCTCACCAGGGCCTACAATGAGCAGTTCTTC. Amino acids: CASSDLTRAYNEQFF.

This chain links TRBV5-6 with TRBJ1-5, with D unclear. V lost 4 bases and J 4 bases, leaving 24 bases between the germline ends. This CDR3 has 18 amino acids. Germline V gene lookup returns CDR1 SGHDT and CDR2 YYEEEE. In DNA, the CDR3 is TGTGCCAGCAGCACGACTGTAAGAGAGGGTCTGGCAAATCAGCCCCAGCATTTT. This sequence encodes CASSTTVREGLANQPQHF.